This T cell receptor beta chain is drawn from a study of blood T cell repertoires in COVID-19. Overall study context: In each case, the material was cDNA or gDNA derived from T cells, B-cell-depleted T cells, or PBMCs.

Cohort assignment relied on participant-reported clinical history. Recovered Cohort 3 donors showed two negative PCRs, clearance, or symptom resolution. This CDR3 has 13 amino acids. V lost 2 bases and J 7 bases, leaving 12 bases between the germline ends. In germline, CDR1 is SGHRS, CDR2 YFSETQ. Data came from immunoSEQ multiplex PCR; TCRdb stores just in-frame clones and leaves some out. In the table there are roughly 140,000 clones, 70% to 90% of which are singletons. The sequencing sample was made of PBMCs or T cells enriched from blood (not recorded which). The chain couples TRBV5-1 to TRBJ1-2, with TRBD1 as a possible D gene (5 bases). The receptor's source is a woman in her 40s who had recovered from COVID-19. This CDR3 is CASSLMDGAGYTF. In nucleotides, the CDR3 is TGCGCCAGCAGCTTAATGGATGGGGCTGGCTACACCTTC.